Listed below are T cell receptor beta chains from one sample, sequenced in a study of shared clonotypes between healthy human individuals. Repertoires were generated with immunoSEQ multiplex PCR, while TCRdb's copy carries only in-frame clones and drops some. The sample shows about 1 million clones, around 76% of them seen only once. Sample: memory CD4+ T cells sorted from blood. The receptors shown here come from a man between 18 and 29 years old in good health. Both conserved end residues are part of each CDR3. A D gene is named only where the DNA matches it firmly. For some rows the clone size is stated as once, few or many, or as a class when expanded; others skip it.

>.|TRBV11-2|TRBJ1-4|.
CASSRVGGTNEKLFF
TGTGCCAGCAGCCGGGTGGGGGGAACTAATGAAAAACTGTTTTTT
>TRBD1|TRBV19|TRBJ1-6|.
CASRQGDSPLHF
TGTGCCAGTAGACAGGGGGACTCACCCCTCCACTTT
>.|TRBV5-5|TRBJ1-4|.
CASSLLVVEKLFF
TGTGCCAGCAGCTTGCTAGTGGTTGAAAAACTGTTTTTT
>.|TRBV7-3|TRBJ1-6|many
CASSFRSNSPLHF
TGTGCCAGCAGCTTTCGATCTAATTCACCCCTCCACTTT
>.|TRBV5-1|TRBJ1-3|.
CASSFLFSDTIYF
TGCGCCAGCAGCTTTTTATTTTCGGACACCATATATTTT
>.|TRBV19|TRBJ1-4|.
CASSATLGGVEKLFF
TGTGCCAGTAGTGCCACTCTTGGCGGGGTTGAAAAACTGTTTTTT
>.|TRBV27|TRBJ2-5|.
CASRPGHQETQYF
TGTGCCAGCAGACCGGGACACCAAGAGACCCAGTACTTC
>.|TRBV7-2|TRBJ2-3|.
CASSLDPGGTQYF
TGTGCCAGCAGCTTAGATCCGGGTGGGACGCAGTATTTT
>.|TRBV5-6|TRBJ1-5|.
CASSLDRVGNQPQHF
TGTGCCAGCAGCTTGGATCGGGTGGGGAATCAGCCCCAGCATTTT
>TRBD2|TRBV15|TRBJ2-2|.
CATSRTGLAGGNTGELFF
TGTGCCACCAGCAGGACGGGACTAGCGGGCGGGAACACCGGGGAGCTGTTTTTT
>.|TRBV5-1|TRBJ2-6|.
CASSPISPGANVLTF
TGCGCCAGCAGTCCCATTTCTCCTGGGGCCAACGTCCTGACTTTC
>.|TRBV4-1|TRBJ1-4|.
CASSREGGRWTNEKLFF
TGCGCCAGCAGCCGCGAGGGGGGGCGGTGGACTAATGAAAAACTGTTTTTT
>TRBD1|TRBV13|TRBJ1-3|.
CASSTRTGYGNTIYF
TGTGCCAGCAGCACCCGGACAGGGTACGGAAACACCATATATTTT
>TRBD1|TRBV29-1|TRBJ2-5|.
CSVGDRDARETQYF
TGCAGCGTCGGTGACAGGGACGCTCGTGAGACCCAGTACTTC
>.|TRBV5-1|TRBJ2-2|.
CASSLDSGGAAGELFF
TGCGCCAGCAGCTTGGATTCTGGGGGGGCCGCCGGGGAGCTGTTTTTT
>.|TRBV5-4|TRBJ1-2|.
CASSWAGARGYTF
TGTGCCAGCAGCTGGGCAGGGGCTCGGGGCTACACCTTC
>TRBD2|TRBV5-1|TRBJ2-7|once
CASSRGSSYEQYF
TGCGCCAGCAGCCGCGGGAGTTCCTACGAGCAGTACTTC
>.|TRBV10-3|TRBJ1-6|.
CAISSGPNSPLHF
TGTGCCATCAGTTCGGGGCCCAATTCACCCCTCCACTTT
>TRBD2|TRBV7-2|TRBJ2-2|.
CASSFSGRKGNGELFF
TGTGCCAGCAGCTTTAGCGGGAGGAAAGGGAACGGGGAGCTGTTTTTT
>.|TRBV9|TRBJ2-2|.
CASSGTGLNTGELFF
TGTGCCAGCAGCGGTACAGGGTTGAACACCGGGGAGCTGTTTTTT
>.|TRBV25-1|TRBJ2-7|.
CASSCTGTVGLNYEQYF
TGTGCCAGCAGTTGTACCGGGACAGTCGGACTAAACTACGAGCAGTACTTC
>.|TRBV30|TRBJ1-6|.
CAWRGQGSPLHF
TGTGCCTGGAGAGGGCAGGGTTCACCCCTCCACTTT
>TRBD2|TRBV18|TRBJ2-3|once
CASSPPGAGVTDTQYF
TGTGCCAGCTCACCACCGGGAGCGGGGGTCACAGATACGCAGTATTTT
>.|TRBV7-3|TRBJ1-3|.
CASSLTQSSGNTIYF
TGTGCCAGCAGCTTAACGCAGAGCTCTGGAAACACCATATATTTT
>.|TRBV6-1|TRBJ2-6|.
CASSEALRVWSSGANVLTF
TGTGCCAGCAGTGAAGCGCTGAGGGTCTGGAGCTCTGGGGCCAACGTCCTGACTTTC
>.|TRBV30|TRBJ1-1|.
CACNRGSNTEAFF
TGTGCCTGCAACCGCGGAAGCAACACTGAAGCTTTCTTT
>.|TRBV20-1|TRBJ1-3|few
CSTSGWNTIYF
.
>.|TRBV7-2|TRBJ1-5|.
CASSLAVFDNQPQHF
TGTGCCAGCAGCTTAGCCGTTTTCGACAATCAGCCCCAGCATTTT
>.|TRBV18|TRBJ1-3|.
CASSRLKGTEIANTIYF
TGTGCCAGCTCACGACTTAAGGGGACGGAGATCGCTAACACCATATATTTT
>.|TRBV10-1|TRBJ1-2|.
CANPNPPGIYGYTF
TGCGCCAACCCTAACCCCCCAGGAATCTATGGCTACACCTTC
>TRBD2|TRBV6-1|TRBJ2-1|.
CASIRLAGVGEQFF
TGTGCCAGCATCCGACTAGCGGGAGTAGGTGAGCAGTTCTTC
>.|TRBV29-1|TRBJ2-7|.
CSVEKGANEQYF
TGCAGCGTTGAGAAGGGAGCTAACGAGCAGTACTTC
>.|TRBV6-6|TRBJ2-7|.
CASSPPGRTYEQYF
TGTGCCAGCAGTCCGCCGGGACGGACCTACGAGCAGTACTTC
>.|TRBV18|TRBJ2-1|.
CASSPPGLRTGTNEQFF
TGTGCCAGCTCACCACCGGGGTTACGAACAGGGACCAATGAGCAGTTCTTC
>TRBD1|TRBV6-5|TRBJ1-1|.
CASTPEWTGVAEAFF
TGTGCCAGCACTCCAGAATGGACAGGGGTCGCTGAAGCTTTCTTT
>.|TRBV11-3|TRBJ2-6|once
CASSLDPPGVGANVLTF
TGTGCCAGCAGCTTAGACCCACCAGGGGTTGGGGCCAACGTCCTGACTTTC
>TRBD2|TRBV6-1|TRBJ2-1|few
CASSEGYLAGRYNEQFF
TGTGCCAGCAGTGAAGGGTATCTAGCGGGGAGGTACAATGAGCAGTTCTTC
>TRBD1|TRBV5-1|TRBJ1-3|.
CASSRGGTGTGNTIYF
TGCGCCAGCAGCCGTGGGGGGACAGGGACCGGAAACACCATATATTTT
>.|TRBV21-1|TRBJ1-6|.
CASSKRWTGPSSYNSPLHF
TGTGCCAGCAGCAAAAGGTGGACAGGGCCCAGCTCCTATAATTCACCCCTCCACTTT
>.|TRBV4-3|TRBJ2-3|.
CASSQVRVTGSGTQYF
TGCGCCAGCAGCCAAGTTCGGGTGACAGGCAGTGGTACGCAGTATTTT
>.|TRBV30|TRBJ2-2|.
CAWTGHGELFF
TGTGCCTGGACAGGGCACGGGGAGCTGTTTTTT
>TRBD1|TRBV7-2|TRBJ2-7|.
CASSLGQINYEQYF
TGTGCCAGCAGCTTGGGACAGATTAACTACGAGCAGTACTTC
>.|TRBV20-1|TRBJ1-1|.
CRARQNTEAFF
TGCAGGGCAAGACAGAACACTGAAGCTTTCTTT
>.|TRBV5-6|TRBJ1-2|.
CASLRVPNYGYTF
TGTGCCAGTCTTAGGGTCCCCAACTATGGCTACACCTTC
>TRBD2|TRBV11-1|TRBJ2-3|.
CASSLAGLVRTDTQYF
TGTGCCAGCAGCTTAGCGGGACTAGTGCGCACAGATACGCAGTATTTT